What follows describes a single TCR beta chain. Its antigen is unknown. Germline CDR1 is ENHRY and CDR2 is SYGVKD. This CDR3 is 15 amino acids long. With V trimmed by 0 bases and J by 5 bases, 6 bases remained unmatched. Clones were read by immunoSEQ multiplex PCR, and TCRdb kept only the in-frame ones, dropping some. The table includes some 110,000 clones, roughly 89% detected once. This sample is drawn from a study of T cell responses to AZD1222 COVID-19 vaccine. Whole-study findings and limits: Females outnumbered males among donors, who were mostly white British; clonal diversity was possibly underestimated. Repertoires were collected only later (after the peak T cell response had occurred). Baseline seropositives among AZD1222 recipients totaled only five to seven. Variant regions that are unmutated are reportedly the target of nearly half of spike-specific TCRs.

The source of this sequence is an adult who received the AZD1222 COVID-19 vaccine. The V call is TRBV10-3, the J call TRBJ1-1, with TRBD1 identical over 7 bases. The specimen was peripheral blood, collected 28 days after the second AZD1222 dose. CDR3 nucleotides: TGTGCCATCAGTGAGTCCCATACAGGGGAAACTGAAGCTTTCTTT. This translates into CAISESHTGETEAFF.